This TCR beta chain appears in the sequencing data of a study of graft-versus-host responses after intestinal transplantation. The wider study: Transplants given to recipients were multivisceral, liver-intestinal, or isolated intestinal. The study's findings and limits: Declines in HvG clones occurring early post-transplant were associated with peak circulating GvH clone levels. Where graft-donor T cell macrochimerism was present, patients had high graft-versus-host to host-versus-graft clonal ratios in allografts.

V was clipped by 4 bases and J by 2 bases; unmatched bases: 4. CDR3 length: 15 residues. Germline lookup yields CDR1 LGHNA and CDR2 YNFKEQ. On this clone: Its specificity is not known.

The protocol was immunoSEQ multiplex PCR, while the TCRdb copy is restricted to in-frame clones and leaves out a portion. The sample includes about 70,000 clones, around 95% seen only once; the top ten take less than 0.65%. V gene TRBV4-2 combines with J gene TRBJ2-7; the match to TRBD2 covers 11 bases. The origin of this receptor is a human donor who received an intestinal transplant. The specimen comprised unstimulated CD8+ T cells sorted from spleen or lymph node cells, sampled before intestinal transplant. The CDR3, as DNA: TGTGCCAGCAGCCTACTAGCGGGAGAGACCTACGAGCAGTACTTC. Protein sequence: CASSLLAGETYEQYF.